The 28 T cell receptor beta chains below all came from one sample that was sequenced in a study of early T cells in non-severe SARS-CoV-2 infection. TCRdb processed the 5' RACE reads anew with MiXCR; each CDR3 protein has one entry. The sample contains some 66,000 distinct CDR3 sequences, approximately 13% of which appear only once. Sequencing input: whole blood. Receptors were obtained from an adult who was a healthcare worker with PCR-confirmed SARS-CoV-2 infection or an uninfected control (not recorded which).

A few counts support this clonotype. The chain carries TRBV19 and TRBJ2-1; D not resolved. V lost 4 bases and J lost 5, with 9 bases in between. This CDR3 region has 13 residues. Germline loops: CDR1 LNHDA, CDR2 SQIVND (reference sequence). CDR3 loop: CASSRGGHNEQFF. CDR3 nucleotides: TGTGCCAGTAGTAGGGGTGGCCACAATGAGCAGTTCTTC.

This clonotype has more than one count but fewer than ten. The chain recombines TRBV20-1 with TRBJ1-5, with no clear D. The CDR3 has 15 amino acids. The germline V and J ends were trimmed by 5 bases and 0 bases, with 14 bases remaining between them. Per germline, CDR1 DFQATT and CDR2 SNEGSKA (reference sequence). CDR3 amino acids: CSAPAAGNSNQPQHF. CDR3 nucleotides: TGCAGTGCTCCCGCGGCGGGTAATAGCAATCAGCCCCAGCATTTT.

This clonotype was observed at least ten times. CDR3 bases: TGCAGCGTTCCCTCCGGGGGCAACTATGGCTACACCTTC. It translates to CSVPSGGNYGYTF. V is TRBV29-1 and J is TRBJ1-2; a weak D match, TRBD1 (6 bases). With 5 bases removed from V and 2 bases from J, the gap between germline ends came to 12 bases. Germline V lookup: CDR1 SQVTM, CDR2 ANQGSEA. The CDR3 contains 13 residues.

The J gene is TRBJ2-7, the V gene TRBV28; 7 nucleotides line up with TRBD2. J was trimmed by 3 bases and V by 6 bases; bases with no gene match: 5. This CDR3 has 13 amino acids. CDR1 is MDHEN and CDR2 is SYDVKM in the germline V gene. The CDR3 DNA follows: TGTGCCAGCAGGGGGGGAGGGCACTACGAGCAGTACTTC. This translates into CASRGGGHYEQYF.

This clonotype has a count of ten or more. The CDR3 loop is CASSGTFLGTDTQYF. CDR3 bases: TGTGCCAGCAGTGGGACTTTTTTGGGCACAGATACGCAGTATTTT. The V and J genes are TRBV12-3 or TRBV12-4 and TRBJ2-3; D possibly corresponds to TRBD2 (6 bases). V was pared by 5 bases and J by 1 base, with 13 bases between. The CDR3 has 15 amino acids.

This clonotype was found many times. The V call is TRBV6-1, the J call TRBJ2-3; no clear D. CDR1 is MNHNS, CDR2 SASEGT, per germline. The CDR3 is 14 residues long. Trimming pared 7 bases from V and 1 base from J, leaving 12 bases between. In nucleotides, the CDR3 is TGTGCCAGCAACCCTAGGCCCGGCACAGATACGCAGTATTTT. It codes for CASNPRPGTDTQYF.

Only a few counts were recorded for this clonotype. The V call is TRBV5-8, the J call TRBJ2-7; no clear D gene. Trimming took off 0 bases at V and 3 bases at J, with 10 bases between the two ends. CDR3 length: 14 amino acids. The germline CDR1 and CDR2 sequences are SGHTS and YDEGEE. CDR3 amino acids: CASSLAVQGYEQYF. The CDR3 DNA is TGTGCCAGCAGCTTGGCCGTCCAAGGCTACGAGCAGTACTTC.

This clonotype was counted many times. The chain carries TRBV27 and TRBJ2-1; perhaps TRBD2 as D (6 bases). Germline V lookup: CDR1 MNHEY, CDR2 SMNVEV (reference sequence). CDR3 length: 14 amino acids. Trimming left V 6 bases short and J 7 bases short, with 16 bases between. This chain's CDR3 is CASSQREPKNEQFF. CDR3 nucleotides: TGTGCCAGCAGCCAACGGGAGCCTAAAAATGAGCAGTTCTTC.

V gene TRBV6-4 combines with J gene TRBJ2-3; 7 nucleotides match TRBD2. V gave up 4 bases and J gave up 0 bases; unmatched junction bases: 4. The CDR3 contains 15 residues. Germline V gives CDR1 MRHNA, CDR2 SNTAGT. The CDR3 DNA reads as TGTGCCAGCAGTGGGGTAGCGGGTAGCACAGATACGCAGTATTTT. Residues: CASSGVAGSTDTQYF.

In DNA, the CDR3 is TGTGCCAGCAGTGCCTTCACAGGGGGAGAGACCCAGTACTTC. Protein: CASSAFTGGETQYF. The rearrangement joins TRBV6-1 to TRBJ2-5, with 8 bases aligning to TRBD1. CDR3 length: 14 residues. V dropped 4 bases and J dropped 4; count of bases not matched to a gene: 5. Germline loops: CDR1 MNHNS, CDR2 SASEGT.

This clonotype was seen more than once but under ten times. The CDR3 sequence: CASSLYYLEQYF. The CDR3 DNA reads as TGTGCCAGCAGTTTATACTACCTCGAGCAGTACTTC. V and J are TRBV28 and TRBJ2-7, with D unresolved. The CDR3 contains 12 residues. Germline values: CDR1 MDHEN, CDR2 SYDVKM. Trimming took 1 base from V and 6 from J, leaving 7 bases between them.

Only one count was recorded for this clonotype. The V and J genes are TRBV7-3 and TRBJ2-1; no reliable D call. The germline V gene encodes CDR1 SGHTA and CDR2 FQGTGA. The CDR3 runs to 13 residues. V was clipped by 1 base and J by 4 bases, with 5 bases between them. CDR3 DNA: TGTGCCAGCAGCTTAAGTGCTTACAATGAGCAGTTCTTC. It translates to CASSLSAYNEQFF.

The rearrangement links TRBV20-1 to TRBJ2-3; 9 bases are a match to TRBD1. Per the germline V gene, CDR1 is DFQATT and CDR2 is SNEGSKA (reference sequence). This CDR3 is built from 16 residues. The V and J ends lost 3 bases and 0 bases, in that order; junction bases with no gene match: 7. CDR3 sequence reads: CSARPGDRESTDTQYF. CDR3 sequence (DNA): TGCAGTGCTAGGCCCGGGGACAGGGAAAGCACAGATACGCAGTATTTT.

This clonotype was counted between two and nine times. The V and J genes are TRBV7-9 and TRBJ2-5; 7 bases align to TRBD2. Germline V CDR1 and CDR2: SEHNR, FQNEAQ (reference sequence). Germline trimming cut 5 bases from V and 4 bases from J; bases unmatched to any gene: 7. The CDR3 has 14 amino acids. For the CDR3, the DNA is TGTGCCAGCAGCACACCTCGGGGGGTAGAGACCCAGTACTTC. Translating it yields CASSTPRGVETQYF. Drawing the rest from reference TRBV7-9 and TRBJ2-5, the complete variable domain is DTGVSQNPRHKITKRGQNVTFRCDPISEHNRLYWYRQTLGQGPEFLTYFQNEAQLEKSRLLSDRFSAERPKGSFSTLEIQRTEQGDSAMYLCASSTPRGVETQYFGPGTRLLVL.

This chain connects TRBV12-3 or TRBV12-4 to TRBJ1-5, with D perhaps TRBD1 (6 bases). Trimming left V 6 bases short and J 5 bases short, with 14 bases between. The CDR3 totals 14 residues. The chain's CDR3 is CASSQAGDYQPQHF. The CDR3, as DNA: TGTGCCAGCAGCCAGGCAGGGGACTATCAGCCCCAGCATTTT.

This clonotype appeared a few times. The chain carries TRBV3-1 and TRBJ2-1; TRBD2 aligns across 10 bases. Germline assignment: CDR1 LGHDT and CDR2 YNNKEL (reference sequence). V lost 2 bases, J lost 9 bases, and 7 bases stayed unmatched. The CDR3 extends over 15 amino acids. The CDR3 DNA sequence: TGTGCCAGCAGCCAAAAAGCGGGAGGGCCGGGTGAGCAGTTCTTC. Its protein product is CASSQKAGGPGEQFF.

V gene TRBV9 combines with J gene TRBJ1-4; 9 nucleotides agree with TRBD1. This CDR3 comprises 14 residues. The germline V gene has CDR1 SGDLS and CDR2 YYNGEE. V dropped 3 bases and J dropped 10; count of bases not matched to a gene: 7. CDR3 sequence (DNA): TGTGCCAGCAGCGGCGGACAGGGGCCGGGAAAACTGTTTTTT. It codes for CASSGGQGPGKLFF.

The chain employs TRBV5-1 and TRBJ2-2, with 8 bases identical to TRBD2. The CDR3 runs to 15 residues. The germline V gene encodes CDR1 SGHRS and CDR2 YFSETQ. V gave up 1 base and J gave up 5 bases; unmatched junction bases: 4. CDR3 sequence reads: CASSLTTSGTGELFF. DNA for the CDR3: TGCGCCAGCAGCTTGACAACTAGCGGAACCGGGGAGCTGTTTTTT.

This clonotype was seen more than once but under ten times. This chain connects TRBV29-1 to TRBJ2-7; possibly TRBD1 for D (6 bases). Germline V gene lookup returns CDR1 SQVTM and CDR2 ANQGSEA. The CDR3 is made up of 14 amino acids. Trimming cost V 3 bases and J 2 bases, with 14 bases left between them. In DNA form, the CDR3 reads TGCAGCGTTGAGGGATCAGGGGCTACCTACGAGCAGTACTTC. The encoded protein is CSVEGSGATYEQYF.

The V gene is TRBV27, the J gene TRBJ1-6, with 7 bases that match TRBD1. Losses at the gene ends were 5 bases for V and 8 bases for J; bases not matched to a gene: 3. CDR3 size: 13 residues. Germline CDR1 and CDR2: MNHEY and SMNVEV (reference sequence). The CDR3 is CASSTGVYSPLHF. CDR3 sequence (DNA): TGTGCCAGCAGTACAGGGGTCTATTCACCCCTCCACTTT.

In regard to this clonotype: Possible read error: a much larger clone is one base away. CDR3 sequence: CAGSPTSGSDNEQYF. CDR3 in DNA: TGTGCCGGCAGCCCTACTAGCGGGAGTGACAACGAGCAGTACTTC. The rearrangement uses TRBV7-9 and TRBJ2-7, with 11 bases lining up with TRBD2. CDR1 and CDR2 (germline): SEHNR, FQNEAQ (reference sequence). The CDR3 length is 15 residues.

This clonotype was counted only a few times. The chain employs TRBV29-1 and TRBJ2-1; no firm D call. V lost 7 bases, J lost 7 bases, and 17 bases lay in between. The germline V gene has CDR1 SQVTM and CDR2 ANQGSEA. The CDR3 is made up of 13 amino acids. CDR3 coding DNA: TGCAGCGCCGAGTGGTCTTTGCAGAATGAGCAGTTCTTC. It is translated as CSAEWSLQNEQFF.

This clonotype has at least ten counts. V usage is TRBV20-1 and J usage is TRBJ2-7; D might be TRBD1 or TRBD2, each matching 5 bases. Trimming took 6 bases from V and 1 from J, leaving 16 bases between them. Germline loops: CDR1 DFQATT, CDR2 SNEGSKA (reference sequence). This CDR3 is built from 14 residues. The CDR3 sequence is CSAPGRTLSYEQYF. The DNA of the CDR3 is TGCAGTGCCCCGGGACGGACACTTTCCTACGAGCAGTACTTC.

The chain uses TRBV20-1 and TRBJ2-1, with a tentative D call TRBD2 (5 bases). The CDR3 is 13 amino acids. Trimming removed 1 base from V and 5 bases from J, with 9 bases in between. Germline assignment: CDR1 DFQATT and CDR2 SNEGSKA (reference sequence). The CDR3 DNA sequence: TGCAGTGCTAGAGGAGGACTTAACAATGAGCAGTTCTTC. This encodes CSARGGLNNEQFF.

This chain uses TRBV5-4 with TRBJ2-7; TRBD1 matches 8 bases. V trimming: 1 base; J trimming: 2 bases; junction bases outside the gene matches: 5. CDR1 and CDR2 from the germline V gene are SGHNT and YYREEE (reference sequence). The CDR3 has 15 amino acids. The DNA of the CDR3 is TGTGCCAGCAGCTTGTCGGCAGGGGGCCCCTACGAGCAGTACTTC. Translation gives CASSLSAGGPYEQYF.

This clonotype was detected only a few times. The chain combines TRBV28 with TRBJ1-1; D is uncertain. Germline values: CDR1 MDHEN, CDR2 SYDVKM. The V end lost 5 bases, the J end lost 6 bases, and 16 bases lay between the germline ends. This CDR3 is built from 14 residues. For the CDR3, the DNA is TGTGCCAGCAGTCCGCCAGGTGGGAAGGCTGAAGCTTTCTTT. Protein product: CASSPPGGKAEAFF.

The rearrangement uses TRBV28 and TRBJ1-2, with TRBD1 as a possible D gene (5 bases). This CDR3 is 14 amino acids long. The V end lost 6 bases, the J end lost 8 bases, and 19 bases lay between the germline ends. Per the germline V gene, CDR1 is MDHEN and CDR2 is SYDVKM. The CDR3 protein is CASSLTRAKGGYTF. CDR3 DNA: TGTGCCAGCAGCCTTACCAGGGCTAAGGGAGGCTACACCTTC.

This clonotype was picked up one time. V is TRBV5-1 and J is TRBJ2-2, with TRBD1 matching over 9 bases. Looked up from germline, CDR1 is SGHRS and CDR2 is YFSETQ. The CDR3 length is 15 residues. With 4 bases clipped from V and 6 bases from J, the junction kept 7 bases outside the gene matches. The CDR3 DNA sequence: TGCGCCAGCAGCAAAGGGACAGGGAAGGCCGGGGAGCTGTTTTTT. This gives the protein CASSKGTGKAGELFF. Full variable domain (remainder filled in from reference TRBV5-1 and TRBJ2-2): KAGVTQTPRYLIKTRGQQVTLSCSPISGHRSVSWYQQTPGQGLQFLFEYFSETQRNKGNFPGRFSGRQFSNSRSEMNVSTLELGDSALYLCASSKGTGKAGELFFGEGSRLTVL.